This TCR beta chain originates from a study of T cells after posttransplantation cyclophosphamide. Study-wide results and limits: Blood and skin or GI T cell repertoires showed limited TRB overlap. Donor-recipient repertoire similarity was low at 1-2 months, rising over year one.

Comments on this clone: The antigen is not known.

Controls had myeloablative marrow grafts with methotrexate and calcineurin inhibitor, sampled at 1 year. Method: immunoSEQ multiplex PCR; TCRdb's copy keeps in-frame clones and lacks some. The profile shows tens of thousands of clones, about 89% of them singletons. Germline V lookup: CDR1 MDHEN, CDR2 SYDVKM. V was shortened by 3 bases and J by 5 bases, with 10 bases between the two germline ends. The CDR3 loop spans 14 amino acids. The gene calls are TRBV28 and TRBJ1-4; D possibly corresponds to TRBD1 (5 bases). This clonotype originated in a female patient aged 50-59 years who received an allogeneic stem cell transplant from an unrelated donor, was CMV-positive, and had chronic GVHD only. A share of the T cells may be of graft donor origin. The specimen comprised PBMCs, sampled after an allogeneic stem cell transplant with a calcineurin inhibitor and methotrexate. The CDR3 nucleotides read TGTGCCAGCAGTTTCACAGGCAGAAATGAAAAACTGTTTTTT. Its translation is CASSFTGRNEKLFF.